This is a list of T cell receptor beta chains from one sample in a study of blood T cell repertoires in COVID-19. TCRdb's copy holds only in-frame clones and misses some; the assay was immunoSEQ multiplex PCR. The table includes about 190,000 clones, 75% to 80% detected once. Sequenced input: peripheral blood. These receptors all come from an older woman with acute or convalescent COVID-19. Each CDR3 is given with its conserved first and last residue. Each record gives: clone size, D gene, V gene, J gene, CDR3 protein, CDR3 DNA. The D gene is left open where the match is weak. Rows give clone size only sometimes, using once, few, many, or a class for an expanded clone.

clone size: .
D gene: TRBD2
V gene: TRBV24-1
J gene: TRBJ2-2
CDR3 protein: CATSGFRGGLDTGELFF
CDR3 DNA: TGTGCCACCAGTGGATTTCGGGGGGGCTTGGACACCGGGGAGCTGTTTTTT

clone size: .
D gene: TRBD2
V gene: TRBV5-1
J gene: TRBJ2-5
CDR3 protein: CASSLNGRAQETQYF
CDR3 DNA: TGCGCCAGCAGCTTGAACGGGAGGGCCCAAGAGACCCAGTACTTC

clone size: .
D gene: .
V gene: TRBV13
J gene: TRBJ2-7
CDR3 protein: CASSSQRTGAYEQYF
CDR3 DNA: TGTGCCAGCAGCTCCCAGAGGACTGGAGCCTACGAGCAGTACTTC

clone size: .
D gene: .
V gene: TRBV6-5
J gene: TRBJ1-6
CDR3 protein: CASSQNAGEPLHF
CDR3 DNA: TGTGCCAGCAGCCAAAACGCCGGAGAACCCCTCCACTTT

clone size: .
D gene: TRBD2
V gene: TRBV18
J gene: TRBJ2-1
CDR3 protein: CASSPVTSGNGRNEQFF
CDR3 DNA: TGTGCCAGCTCACCAGTGACTAGCGGGAACGGGCGTAATGAGCAGTTCTTC

clone size: .
D gene: .
V gene: TRBV6-1
J gene: TRBJ2-7
CDR3 protein: CASSPGSGSYEQYF
CDR3 DNA: TGTGCCAGCAGTCCTGGGAGCGGCTCCTACGAGCAGTACTTC

clone size: few
D gene: .
V gene: TRBV28
J gene: TRBJ2-7
CDR3 protein: CASSLTPRNTYEQYF
CDR3 DNA: TGTGCCAGCAGTTTAACCCCCCGAAACACCTACGAGCAGTACTTC

clone size: .
D gene: .
V gene: TRBV27
J gene: TRBJ2-7
CDR3 protein: CASGGDNLNEQYF
CDR3 DNA: TGTGCCAGCGGGGGGGACAACCTGAACGAGCAGTACTTC

clone size: .
D gene: .
V gene: TRBV5-1
J gene: TRBJ1-2
CDR3 protein: CASSLVGVRSGYTF
CDR3 DNA: TGCGCCAGCAGCTTAGTAGGGGTTCGGAGTGGCTACACCTTC

clone size: .
D gene: TRBD1
V gene: TRBV3-1/TRBV3-2
J gene: TRBJ1-2
CDR3 protein: CASSLNSGQGTYTF
CDR3 DNA: TGTGCCAGCAGCCTTAACTCAGGACAGGGCACCTACACCTTC

clone size: .
D gene: .
V gene: TRBV10-3
J gene: TRBJ2-1
CDR3 protein: CAISSPGLSYNEQFF
CDR3 DNA: TGTGCCATCAGTTCACCGGGACTTTCCTACAATGAGCAGTTCTTC

clone size: .
D gene: .
V gene: TRBV5-4
J gene: TRBJ2-5
CDR3 protein: CASSTKGGEGSYETQYF
CDR3 DNA: TGTGCCAGCAGCACAAAGGGGGGGGAGGGGTCTTATGAGACCCAGTACTTC